The rows below give T cell receptor beta chains drawn from one sample of a study of T cells after yellow fever vaccination. TCRdb fed the 5' RACE reads into MiXCR, producing one record per CDR3 protein. Among tens of thousands of distinct CDR3 sequences listed, 6.3% were seen once. Source: PBMCs, either bulk or a sorted T-cell subset (CD4+, CD8+, memory, or dextramer-sorted; not recorded which), taken on the day of the yellow fever booster vaccination. These receptors came from a man aged 25-45 years who received the YFV17D yellow fever vaccine. CDR3s include the opening cysteine and the closing phenylalanine or tryptophan. A D gene is named only where the DNA matches it firmly. Rows may omit the clone size; those that give it use once, few, many or a size class.

TRBV29-1	few	-	TRBJ1-2	TGCAGCGTTGAGATCGGGGGCTATGGCTACACCTTC	CSVEIGGYGYTF
TRBV7-2	few	-	TRBJ2-1	TGTGCCAGCAGCTTAGATCCCGGGGGATCCTACAATGAGCAGTTCTTC	CASSLDPGGSYNEQFF
TRBV9	-	TRBD2	TRBJ2-5	TGTGCCAGCAGCGCGGGGGCTAGCGGGGCATTCGAGACCCAGTACTTC	CASSAGASGAFETQYF
TRBV29-1	many	-	TRBJ2-1	TGCAGCGCCCCACTAGCAGATTACAATGAGCAGTTCTTC	CSAPLADYNEQFF
TRBV28	few	-	TRBJ1-5	TGTGCCAGCAGTTTATTGGCAGGGTTTCAGCCCCAGCATTTT	CASSLLAGFQPQHF
TRBV20-1	few	-	TRBJ1-5	TGCAGTACCGCCCCCGGGTATAGCAATCAGCCCCAGCATTTT	CSTAPGYSNQPQHF
TRBV10-2	many	TRBD1	TRBJ2-5	TGCGCCAGCAGTGAGGGGACAGGGACCGCAGAGACCCAGTACTTC	CASSEGTGTAETQYF
TRBV12-3/TRBV12-4	-	-	TRBJ2-1	TGTGCCAGCGCTGGGGGCTACCGTGAAATCTACAATGAGCAGTTCTTC	CASAGGYREIYNEQFF
TRBV5-1	many	-	TRBJ2-2	TGCGCCAGCAGCTTCTTTCCGGTTGACGCCGGGGAGCTGTTTTTT	CASSFFPVDAGELFF
TRBV7-9	-	-	TRBJ2-5	TGTGCCAGCAGACCTACCCATGGGTACCAAGAGACCCAGTACTTC	CASRPTHGYQETQYF
TRBV5-1	many	-	TRBJ2-3	TGCGCCAGCAGCTTGGTAATTACTAGCACAGATACGCAGTATTTT	CASSLVITSTDTQYF
TRBV5-1	many	TRBD2	TRBJ2-1	TGCGCCAGCAGCTTGGTTCTAGCGGGGAATAATGAGCAGTTCTTC	CASSLVLAGNNEQFF
TRBV6-4	many	-	TRBJ2-3	TGTGCCAGCAGTGACACCGACACAGATACGCAGTATTTT	CASSDTDTDTQYF
TRBV2	many	-	TRBJ2-1	TGTGCCAGGAGGGGTGAGCAGTTCTTC	CARRGEQFF
TRBV7-3	many	-	TRBJ2-1	TGTGCCAGCAGCTTGACCGACTACAATGAGCAGTTCTTC	CASSLTDYNEQFF
TRBV15	-	-	TRBJ2-5	TGTGCCACCTGCAGAGATTCTCCAGAGACCCAGTACTTC	CATCRDSPETQYF
TRBV24-1	many	-	TRBJ1-1	TGTGCCCCGGCGTGTGGTACTGAAGCTTTCTTT	CAPACGTEAFF
TRBV28	few	TRBD1	TRBJ2-1	TGTGCCAGCAGGGACAGGGTGTACAATGAGCAGTTCTTC	CASRDRVYNEQFF
TRBV20-1	-	TRBD2	TRBJ2-3	TGCAGTGCTAGTGACGCGGGAGGTTTCACAGATACGCAGTATTTT	CSASDAGGFTDTQYF
TRBV5-1	many	TRBD2	TRBJ2-5	TGCGCCAGCAGCTTGGTTCCTAGCGGGAGGGGAGAGACCCAGTACTTC	CASSLVPSGRGETQYF
TRBV12-3/TRBV12-4	few	-	TRBJ2-1	TGTGCCAGCAGTTTACTAACGTTCAATGAGCAGTTCTTC	CASSLLTFNEQFF
TRBV20-1	few	TRBD2	TRBJ2-7	TGCAGCGGGGGGGGCGGACCCACCCCCTACGAGCAGTACTTC	CSGGGGPTPYEQYF
TRBV6-2/TRBV6-3	many	TRBD2	TRBJ2-3	TGTGCCAGCAGTTTCCGACTAGCGGGAGTCGCAGATACGCAGTATTTT	CASSFRLAGVADTQYF
TRBV5-1	many	-	TRBJ2-5	TGCGCCAGCAGTCCCGGGGCCGGGGGAGAGACCCAGTACTTC	CASSPGAGGETQYF
TRBV2	few	-	TRBJ2-7	TGTGCCAGCATCTCGGCAGCGGACCACTCCTACGAGCAGTACTTC	CASISAADHSYEQYF
TRBV12-3/TRBV12-4	-	TRBD1	TRBJ1-5	TGTGCCAGCAGTCGGACAGGTAGCAATCAGCCCCAGCATTTT	CASSRTGSNQPQHF
TRBV20-1	few	-	TRBJ2-5	TGCAGTGCTAGAGATTCGAAGACCCAGTACTTC	CSARDSKTQYF
TRBV20-1	many	TRBD1	TRBJ2-2	TGCAGTGCTAGAGTCGGACAGGGGACCACCGGGGAGCTGTTTTTT	CSARVGQGTTGELFF
TRBV7-6	many	TRBD2	TRBJ2-7	TGTGCCAGCAGCTTAGATGGGACTACTCCCTACGAGCAGTACTTC	CASSLDGTTPYEQYF
TRBV3-1	-	-	TRBJ1-5	TGTGCCAGCAGCCAAAACCTGGACGTCTTAGGAGAGCCCCAGCATTTT	CASSQNLDVLGEPQHF
TRBV30	-	-	TRBJ1-4	TGTGCCTGGAGTCCAATTCGCCGGGACCCTAATGAAAAACTGTTTTTT	CAWSPIRRDPNEKLFF
TRBV19	few	-	TRBJ2-2	TGTGCCAGTAGGAGGGCGCCGGGCACCGGGGAGCTGTTTTTT	CASRRAPGTGELFF
TRBV19	many	-	TRBJ1-5	TGTGCCAGTACCCAACCCGCAGGTCAGCCCCAGCATTTT	CASTQPAGQPQHF
TRBV5-5	many	-	TRBJ2-4	TGTGCCAGCACCGGGGCCAAAAACATTCAGTACTTC	CASTGAKNIQYF
TRBV7-2	many	-	TRBJ2-7	TGTGCCAGCAGCGCAGGCAGGGGTGCATACTACGAGCAGTACTTC	CASSAGRGAYYEQYF
TRBV21-1	-	-	TRBJ1-1	TGTGCCTCCCCAACACACGGGCGGAACACTGAAGCTTTCTTT	CASPTHGRNTEAFF
TRBV5-4	-	-	TRBJ2-1	TGTGCCAGCAGCTTAGGAGACAATGAGCAGTTCTTC	CASSLGDNEQFF
TRBV3-1	-	-	TRBJ2-7	TGTGCCAGCAGCCAAGACCAAAGTCCATCTGACGAGCAGTACTTC	CASSQDQSPSDEQYF
TRBV7-2	many	TRBD1	TRBJ2-2	TGTGCCAGCAGCTTACAGGGGGCAGCGAACACCGGGGAGCTGTTTTTT	CASSLQGAANTGELFF
TRBV20-1	medium-sized	-	TRBJ2-5	TGCAGTGCGTACTTCGGGGGAGGCCCCCAAGAGACCCAGTACTTC	CSAYFGGGPQETQYF
TRBV19	few	TRBD2	TRBJ2-4	TGTGCCAGTAGTCTCTTAGCGGGGCTAGCCAAAAACATTCAGTACTTC	CASSLLAGLAKNIQYF
TRBV4-2	few	-	TRBJ1-4	TGTGCCAGCAGCCAGGCCGACCGTGCAACTAATGAAAAACTGTTTTTT	CASSQADRATNEKLFF
TRBV6-5	many	TRBD2	TRBJ2-5	TGTGCCAGCAGAGCGGGAGGGTCGGTTGAGACCCAGTACTTC	CASRAGGSVETQYF
TRBV5-5	many	-	TRBJ1-1	TGTGCCAGCAGCTTGGGGTCAATGAACACTGAAGCTTTCTTT	CASSLGSMNTEAFF
TRBV6-2/TRBV6-3	many	TRBD2	TRBJ2-1	TGTGCCAGCAGTTTAGCCCTAGCGGGGTTAACCAATGAGCAGTTCTTC	CASSLALAGLTNEQFF